What follows are 16 T cell receptor beta chains derived from one specimen sequenced in a study of blood T cell repertoires in COVID-19. Profiling relied on immunoSEQ multiplex PCR, and the TCRdb table lists in-frame clones only, not all of them. There are approximately 69,000 clones in the sample; 70% to 90% occur only once, and about 20% lies in the top ten. Sequences were obtained from peripheral blood. These receptors were obtained from an elderly woman with acute or convalescent COVID-19.

The chain couples TRBV19 to TRBJ2-7, with D perhaps matching TRBD1 (6 bases). This CDR3 is 15 amino acids long. Trimming stripped 3 bases from V and 0 bases from J, with 12 bases between. Per germline, CDR1 LNHDA and CDR2 SQIVND (reference sequence). The CDR3: CASSMTGRSSYEQYF. The DNA of the CDR3 is TGTGCCAGTAGTATGACAGGCCGAAGCTCCTACGAGCAGTACTTC.

The chain has TRBV11-3 and TRBJ2-6; D unclear. V lost 5 bases to trimming and J lost 3 bases, with 8 bases between them. Germline CDR1 reads SGHNT; CDR2 reads YENEEA. The CDR3 length is 14 residues. The CDR3, as DNA: TGTGCCAGCAGCCCAACTTATGGGGCCAACGTCCTGACTTTC. This gives the protein CASSPTYGANVLTF.

The chain uses TRBV7-2 and TRBJ2-7; 11 bases are a match to TRBD2. J lost 2 bases, V lost 5 bases, and 2 bases had no gene match. The CDR3 length is 14 residues. Germline-derived CDR1 and CDR2 are SGHTA and FQGNSA. The CDR3 loop is CASSGTSGTYEQYF. For the CDR3, the DNA is TGTGCCAGCAGCGGGACTAGCGGTACCTACGAGCAGTACTTC.

The gene calls are TRBV5-4 and TRBJ2-2, with 8 nucleotides matching TRBD2. Germline CDR1 reads SGHNT; CDR2 reads YYREEE (reference sequence). J gave up 1 base and V 1 base, and 3 bases lay outside the gene matches. CDR3 length equals 16 residues. The CDR3 loop reads CASSLLAGGNTGELFF. The CDR3 DNA follows: TGTGCCAGCAGCTTGTTGGCGGGAGGGAACACCGGGGAGCTGTTTTTT. The whole variable domain, remainder taken from reference TRBV5-4 and TRBJ2-2, is ETGVTQSPTHLIKTRGQQVTLRCSSQSGHNTVSWYQQALGQGPQFIFQYYREEENGRGNFPPRFSGLQFPNYSSELNVNALELDDSALYLCASSLLAGGNTGELFFGEGSRLTVL.

The chain is built from TRBV5-4 and TRBJ2-6, with TRBD1 matching over 8 bases. The CDR3 length is 15 residues. V lost 4 bases, J lost 4 bases, and 4 bases stayed unmatched. In germline, CDR1 is SGHNT, CDR2 YYREEE (reference sequence). CDR3 nucleotide sequence: TGTGCCAGCAGCCGACAGGGGTCCGGGGCCAACGTCCTGACTTTC. Encoded protein: CASSRQGSGANVLTF.

The table lists this clone with a count of one. The chain combines TRBV24-1 with TRBJ1-3; D remains unclear. V shed 4 bases and J shed 4 bases, with 13 bases lying between them. The CDR3 loop spans 15 amino acids. CDR1 and CDR2 (germline): KGHDR, SFDVKD. This CDR3 reads CATSESQSYGNTIYF. Here the CDR3 DNA reads TGTGCCACCAGTGAATCACAGAGCTACGGAAACACCATATATTTT.

The rearrangement links TRBV6-5 to TRBJ1-5; 8 nucleotides match TRBD1. J lost 2 bases, V lost 7 bases, and 7 bases had no gene match. CDR3 size: 15 residues. Germline V gene lookup returns CDR1 MNHEY and CDR2 SVGAGI. In DNA, the CDR3 is TGTGCCAGCATTCTCCTGGACAGGGGCAATCAGCCCCAGCATTTT. Translation gives CASILLDRGNQPQHF.

This chain uses TRBV3-1 (or the pseudogene TRBV3-2) with TRBJ1-5, with TRBD1 matching over 11 bases. This CDR3 has 16 amino acids. The ends lost 4 bases at V and 1 base at J; junction bases unmatched: 3. Germline CDR1 LGHDT, CDR2 YNNKEL (reference sequence). The CDR3 sequence: CASSPGTGGSNQPQHF. CDR3 sequence (DNA): TGTGCCAGCAGCCCGGGGACAGGGGGAAGCAATCAGCCCCAGCATTTT.

The chain combines TRBV4-2 with TRBJ1-2, with TRBD1 as a possible D gene (6 bases). There are 17 residues in the CDR3. V was trimmed by 0 bases and J by 0 bases, leaving 14 bases between them. The germline CDR1 and CDR2 sequences are LGHNA and YNFKEQ. CDR3 coding DNA: TGTGCCAGCAGCCAAGAAGGGGGGGTCAGCACTAACTATGGCTACACCTTC. It encodes CASSQEGGVSTNYGYTF.

The gene calls are TRBV30 and TRBJ1-1; no reliable D call. This CDR3 region has 11 residues. CDR1 is GTSNPN, CDR2 SVGIG, per germline (reference sequence). V was clipped by 4 bases and J by 0 bases, with 3 bases between them. The CDR3 spells CAWIMNTEAFF. CDR3 in DNA: TGTGCCTGGATAATGAACACTGAAGCTTTCTTT.

This sequence joins TRBV7-9 and TRBJ2-2; 9 nucleotides line up with TRBD1. Germline V gives CDR1 SEHNR, CDR2 FQNEAQ (reference sequence). Trimming cost V 6 bases and J 1 base; bases outside gene matches: 3. This CDR3 is built from 15 residues. The CDR3 DNA is TGTGCCAGCAGTCTGGGACAGGGGAACACCGGGGAGCTGTTTTTT. This encodes CASSLGQGNTGELFF.

The chain links TRBV5-1 to TRBJ1-4, with D possibly TRBD1 on 5 matching bases. This CDR3 comprises 14 residues. V was cut by 5 bases and J by 7 bases, with 15 bases left in between. CDR1 is SGHRS and CDR2 is YFSETQ in the germline V gene. The CDR3 DNA sequence: TGCGCCAGCAGAGTCGACAGCCCCGTTGAAAAACTGTTTTTT. Protein product: CASRVDSPVEKLFF. Combining the CDR3 with reference TRBV5-1 and TRBJ1-4 gives the whole variable domain KAGVTQTPRYLIKTRGQQVTLSCSPISGHRSVSWYQQTPGQGLQFLFEYFSETQRNKGNFPGRFSGRQFSNSRSEMNVSTLELGDSALYLCASRVDSPVEKLFFGSGTQLSVL.

V and J are TRBV6-6 and TRBJ1-1, with D unclear. This CDR3 comprises 15 residues. The V end was cut by 4 bases, the J end by 1 base, with 13 bases between. Germline loops: CDR1 MNHNY, CDR2 SVGAGI (reference sequence). The DNA of the CDR3 is TGTGCCAGCAGTTCCAGAAGTCTGAAGAACACTGAAGCTTTCTTT. This codes for CASSSRSLKNTEAFF.

This clone was seen a single time. The rearrangement uses TRBV7-3 and TRBJ2-3, with 8 bases lining up with TRBD1. J was trimmed by 3 bases and V by 2 bases; bases with no gene match: 7. This CDR3 contains 16 residues. CDR1 and CDR2 (germline): SGHTA, FQGTGA. DNA of the CDR3: TGTGCCAGCAGCTTAGCCCCCGGGACAGGTACAGATACGCAGTATTTT. Protein sequence: CASSLAPGTGTDTQYF.

The chain's CDR3 is CASSVAVEDEQFF. The CDR3 DNA follows: TGTGCCAGCAGCGTAGCGGTGGAGGATGAGCAGTTCTTC. This chain joins TRBV9 and TRBJ2-1; D is possibly TRBD2 (5 bases). The ends were cut back, 0 bases at V and 8 bases at J, with 9 bases in the middle. CDR3 length equals 13 residues. CDR1 and CDR2 from the germline V gene are SGDLS and YYNGEE.

The chain joins TRBV11-2 to TRBJ1-2, with D possibly TRBD1 on 6 matching bases. This CDR3 has 14 amino acids. Trimming shortened V by 5 bases and J by 3 bases, and 13 bases separated the two germline ends. Per germline, CDR1 SGHAT and CDR2 FQNNGV. CDR3 protein: CASSLIQGDYGYTF. In DNA form, the CDR3 reads TGTGCCAGCAGCCTAATACAGGGCGACTATGGCTACACCTTC.